The 28 T cell receptor beta chains below all came from one sample that was sequenced in a study of cytomegalovirus exposure and HLA in healthy donors. Clones were read by immunoSEQ multiplex PCR, and TCRdb kept only the in-frame ones, dropping some. The sample yields around 120,000 clones, roughly 88% seen once. Material: PBMCs. The receptors here all came from a man between 18 and 35 years old in good health and CMV-seronegative.

V is TRBV7-2 and J is TRBJ1-1; 9 positions agree with TRBD1. The germline V gene encodes CDR1 SGHTA and CDR2 FQGNSA. With V trimmed by 5 bases and J by 4 bases, 2 bases remained unmatched. The CDR3 totals 13 residues. The CDR3 nucleotides are TGTGCCAGCAGCCGGACAGGGGCCACTGAAGCTTTCTTT. Translating gives CASSRTGATEAFF.

This clone came up a few times. The rearrangement uses TRBV19 and TRBJ1-4; 11 bases line up with TRBD1. With V trimmed by 5 bases and J by 6 bases, 11 bases remained unmatched. CDR1 and CDR2 (germline): LNHDA, SQIVND (reference sequence). CDR3 length: 17 residues. The CDR3 coding sequence is TGTGCCAGTAGTCTAGGGACAGGGGGGCATAAAGATGAAAAACTGTTTTTT. Protein product: CASSLGTGGHKDEKLFF.

The chain couples TRBV6-5 to TRBJ1-2; TRBD1 matches at 8 bases. The germline V gene encodes CDR1 MNHEY and CDR2 SVGAGI. V shed 2 bases, J shed 4 bases, and the junction held 3 bases outside the gene matches. The CDR3 spans 14 residues. The CDR3 here is CASSYLGQGYGYTF. The CDR3 bases are TGTGCCAGCAGTTACCTCGGACAGGGCTATGGCTACACCTTC.

This clone showed up just once. The V and J genes are TRBV6-1 and TRBJ2-7; D might be TRBD2 (6 bases). Germline V gene data show CDR1 as MNHNS and CDR2 as SASEGT. This CDR3 has 14 residues. V lost 7 bases and J lost 5, with 18 bases in between. The CDR3 here is CASIPPGAVNEQYF. CDR3 sequence (DNA): TGTGCCAGCATCCCCCCGGGAGCAGTAAACGAGCAGTACTTC.

The chain uses TRBV18 and TRBJ1-5; D is ambiguous. CDR1 is KGHSH, CDR2 LQKENI, per germline. The length of the CDR3 is 14 residues. Between the trimmed V and J ends, which lost 0 bases and 2 bases, there was a span of 5 bases. The CDR3 DNA reads as TGTGCCAGCTCACCACCCGGGGGCAATCAGCCCCAGCATTTT. It encodes CASSPPGGNQPQHF.

The CDR3, as DNA: TGTGCCAGCAGTTTTCGCAGGATTGGTAATGAAAAACTGTTTTTT. Its translation: CASSFRRIGNEKLFF. The chain has TRBV28 and TRBJ1-4, with D unresolved. Trimming took off 3 bases at V and 4 bases at J, with 12 bases between the two ends. The CDR3 runs 15 residues. Germline V gives CDR1 MDHEN, CDR2 SYDVKM. Variable domain in full (rest from reference TRBV28 and TRBJ1-4): DVKVTQSSRYLVKRTGEKVFLECVQDMDHENMFWYRQDPGLGLRLIYFSYDVKMKEKGDIPEGYSVSREKKERFSLILESASTNQTSMYLCASSFRRIGNEKLFFGSGTQLSVL.

Concerning this clone itself: Different DNA sequences within this sample yield the same CDR3. J is TRBJ2-3 and V is TRBV9, with TRBD2 as a possible D gene (6 bases). CDR1 SGDLS and CDR2 YYNGEE come from the germline V gene. The CDR3 sequence is 15 residues long. V lost 2 bases and J 2 bases, leaving 12 bases between the germline ends. This chain's CDR3 is CASSVVAGYTDTQYF. DNA of the CDR3: TGTGCCAGCAGCGTTGTTGCGGGATACACAGATACGCAGTATTTT. Supplemented by reference TRBV9 and TRBJ2-3, the full variable domain reads DSGVTQTPKHLITATGQRVTLRCSPRSGDLSVYWYQQSLDQGLQFLIQYYNGEERAKGNILERFSAQQFPDLHSELNLSSLELGDSALYFCASSVVAGYTDTQYFGPGTRLTVL.

In this sample, this clone turned up a few times. V usage is TRBV7-9 and J usage is TRBJ2-1, with 9 bases aligning to TRBD2. From germline, CDR1 is SEHNR and CDR2 FQNEAQ (reference sequence). V was pared by 5 bases and J by 7 bases, with 9 bases of the junction left unmatched. CDR3 length: 15 amino acids. In DNA, the CDR3 is TGTGCCAGCAGCCAGCCGGGACTAGCTGATAATGAGCAGTTCTTC. As protein: CASSQPGLADNEQFF.

V and J are TRBV6-4 and TRBJ1-4; 8 nucleotides align to TRBD1. In germline, CDR1 is MRHNA, CDR2 SNTAGT. The CDR3 extends over 15 amino acids. The V segment lost 0 bases and the J segment 3 bases; nucleotides outside the gene matches: 0. The CDR3 loop is CASSDSTGANEKLFF. CDR3 coding DNA: TGTGCCAGCAGTGACTCGACAGGGGCTAATGAAAAACTGTTTTTT.

The genes are TRBV27 and TRBJ1-2; TRBD1 matches 10 bases. V lost 5 bases to trimming and J lost 6 bases; unmatched junction nucleotides: 0. CDR1 is MNHEY, CDR2 SMNVEV, per germline (reference sequence). The CDR3 is 12 amino acids. The CDR3 sequence is CASSGTGDGYTF. The CDR3 nucleotides are TGTGCCAGCAGTGGGACAGGGGATGGCTACACCTTC.

The V and J genes are TRBV4-1 and TRBJ1-2; D ambiguous. V lost 5 bases and J 4 bases, leaving 11 bases between the germline ends. CDR1 is MGHRA, CDR2 YSYEKL, per germline. The CDR3 consists of 13 residues. CDR3 nucleotide sequence: TGCGCCAGCAGCACGTACAGCTCCTATGGCTACACCTTC. It encodes CASSTYSSYGYTF.

V and J are TRBV2 and TRBJ1-1; TRBD1 matches at 9 bases. The CDR3 totals 14 residues. J lost 4 bases, V lost 5 bases, and 5 bases had no gene match. Germline V gene lookup returns CDR1 SNHLY and CDR2 FYNNEI. CDR3 in DNA: TGTGCCAGCAGTATCTCGACAGGGGGCACTGAAGCTTTCTTT. Translation: CASSISTGGTEAFF.

This chain connects TRBV27 to TRBJ1-1, with D possibly matching TRBD1 (5 bases). Trimming shortened V by 3 bases and J by 8 bases, and 7 bases separated the two germline ends. This CDR3 is built from 11 residues. The germline V gene encodes CDR1 MNHEY and CDR2 SMNVEV (reference sequence). The CDR3 DNA is TGTGCCAGCAGTTTCAGGGAAGAAGCTTTCTTT. This translates into CASSFREEAFF.

The gene calls are TRBV21-1 and TRBJ1-3; the listed D gene, TRBD1, was not tested against the DNA. TRBV21-1 constitutes a pseudogene. The CDR3 length is 17 residues. The CDR3 region is CASSKVTGWRIGNTIYF. The CDR3 coding sequence is TGTGCCAGCAGCAAAGTGACAGGGTGGAGGATTGGAAACACCATATATTTT.

V and J are TRBV6-1 and TRBJ1-2, with 8 bases aligning to TRBD1. J gave up 1 base and V 6 bases, and 7 bases lay outside the gene matches. CDR3 length equals 15 residues. Germline V gives CDR1 MNHNS, CDR2 SASEGT. The DNA for the CDR3 is TGTGCCAGCAGAGACAGGGGTCTGGGTAACTATGGCTACACCTTC. The encoded protein is CASRDRGLGNYGYTF.

This clone was observed a single time. This sequence joins TRBV30 and TRBJ2-2; weak D call: TRBD1 (6 bases). V lost 0 bases to trimming and J lost 2 bases, with 13 bases between them. There are 16 residues in the CDR3. CDR1 and CDR2 (germline): GTSNPN, SVGIG (reference sequence). CDR3 loop: CAWSVQGIGNTGELFF. CDR3 nucleotide sequence: TGTGCCTGGAGTGTACAGGGAATAGGAAACACCGGGGAGCTGTTTTTT.

The rearrangement joins TRBV6-6 to TRBJ1-5; TRBD1 is a possible D gene (6 bases). Trimming took off 0 bases at V and 2 bases at J, with 11 bases between the two ends. CDR1 MNHNY and CDR2 SVGAGI come from the germline V gene (reference sequence). The CDR3 length is 16 residues. The CDR3 DNA is TGTGCCAGCAGTTACTCGGCAGGGGTCGGCAATCAGCCCCAGCATTTT. Translating it yields CASSYSAGVGNQPQHF.

The rearrangement joins TRBV30 to TRBJ2-1, with 12 bases fitting TRBD2. V was pared by 0 bases and J by 8 bases, with 11 bases of the junction left unmatched. Looked up from germline, CDR1 is GTSNPN and CDR2 is SVGIG (reference sequence). CDR3 length equals 17 residues. The DNA of the CDR3 is TGTGCCTGGAGTGTCGCTAGCGGGAGGGCCTTGTGGGATGAGCAGTTCTTC. It is translated as CAWSVASGRALWDEQFF. Full variable domain (outside the CDR3, taken from reference TRBV30 and TRBJ2-1): SQTIHQWPATLVQPVGSPLSLECTVEGTSNPNLYWYRQAAGRGLQLLFYSVGIGQISSEVPQNLSASRPQDRQFILSSKKLLLSDSGFYLCAWSVASGRALWDEQFFGPGTRLTVL.

The V gene is TRBV10-1, the J gene TRBJ2-1, with TRBD2 matching 10 bases. The CDR3 is made up of 14 amino acids. Germline assignment: CDR1 WNHNN and CDR2 SYGVQD (reference sequence). The V and J ends lost 8 bases and 7 bases, in that order; junction bases with no gene match: 8. CDR3: CASGPSGSGNEQFF. Here the CDR3 DNA reads TGCGCCAGCGGACCTAGCGGGAGTGGGAATGAGCAGTTCTTC.

The chain carries TRBV5-1 and TRBJ2-5; 16 bases line up with TRBD2. The CDR3 contains 18 residues. The germline V gene encodes CDR1 SGHRS and CDR2 YFSETQ. Trimming at V came to 3 bases and at J to 5 bases, leaving 10 bases not matched to a gene. The CDR3 region is CASSSGLAGGPVMETQYF. Written as DNA, the CDR3 is TGCGCCAGCAGCTCGGGACTAGCGGGAGGGCCGGTCATGGAGACCCAGTACTTC.

The chain combines TRBV5-6 with TRBJ1-4, with TRBD1 as a possible D gene (5 bases). This CDR3 is built from 16 residues. Trimming shortened V by 0 bases and J by 7 bases, and 16 bases separated the two germline ends. Germline CDR1 SGHDT, CDR2 YYEEEE. The CDR3 DNA reads as TGTGCCAGCAGCTTGGGCCGACATAGGGGTGGTGAAAAACTGTTTTTT. Its protein is CASSLGRHRGGEKLFF.

V usage is TRBV7-9 and J usage is TRBJ1-4, with D possibly being TRBD1 (6 bases). This CDR3 has 14 amino acids. V lost 2 bases and J 8 bases, leaving 12 bases between the germline ends. The V gene's germline CDR1 is SEHNR and CDR2 FQNEAQ (reference sequence). This CDR3 reads CASSLSVQGEKLFF. The DNA of the CDR3 is TGTGCCAGCAGCTTATCCGTCCAGGGGGAAAAACTGTTTTTT. The variable domain in full, completed from reference TRBV7-9 and TRBJ1-4, reads DTGVSQNPRHKITKRGQNVTFRCDPISEHNRLYWYRQTLGQGPEFLTYFQNEAQLEKSRLLSDRFSAERPKGSFSTLEIQRTEQGDSAMYLCASSLSVQGEKLFFGSGTQLSVL.

This sequence joins TRBV6-5 and TRBJ2-7; D perhaps matches TRBD2 (5 bases). The V end lost 5 bases, the J end lost 3 bases, and 17 bases lay between the germline ends. The germline CDR1 and CDR2 sequences are MNHEY and SVGAGI. The CDR3 length is 15 residues. In DNA, the CDR3 is TGTGCCAGCAGTCTTCTTGGACTGAAGGACTACGAGCAGTACTTC. It translates to CASSLLGLKDYEQYF.

The chain has TRBV7-9 and TRBJ2-5; no definite D call. Looked up from germline, CDR1 is SEHNR and CDR2 is FQNEAQ (reference sequence). The CDR3 is made up of 12 amino acids. V lost 4 bases and J lost 2, with 5 bases in between. The CDR3 protein is CASSSLQETQYF. The CDR3 bases are TGTGCCAGCAGCTCGCTACAAGAGACCCAGTACTTC.

The rearrangement uses TRBV5-1 and TRBJ2-1; tentatively, D is TRBD1 (5 bases). The germline V gene has CDR1 SGHRS and CDR2 YFSETQ. The CDR3 runs to 17 residues. V was cut by 3 bases and J by 3 bases, with 19 bases left in between. CDR3 in amino acids: CASSSLPTARSYNEQFF. The CDR3 nucleotides read TGCGCCAGCAGCTCGCTCCCGACAGCTAGAAGCTACAATGAGCAGTTCTTC.

The rearrangement joins TRBV9 to TRBJ2-7; 9 bases agree with TRBD1. The CDR3 spans 15 residues. Germline lookup yields CDR1 SGDLS and CDR2 YYNGEE. J lost 5 bases, V lost 3 bases, and 9 bases had no gene match. The CDR3 protein is CASSAGTGTIHEQYF. DNA for the CDR3: TGTGCCAGCAGCGCCGGGACAGGGACGATCCACGAGCAGTACTTC.

This clone appeared a few times. Here the CDR3 reads CASSQDRATNEKLFF. CDR3 nucleotide sequence: TGTGCCAGCAGCCAGGACAGGGCCACTAATGAAAAACTGTTTTTT. The chain has TRBV7-2 and TRBJ1-4, with 8 bases identical to TRBD1. Germline V lookup: CDR1 SGHTA, CDR2 FQGNSA. This CDR3 contains 15 residues. V trimming: 5 bases; J trimming: 2 bases; junction bases outside the gene matches: 4.

The chain combines TRBV19 with TRBJ2-1; 11 bases are shared with TRBD1. CDR1 is LNHDA and CDR2 is SQIVND in the germline V gene (reference sequence). This CDR3 is built from 16 residues. Germline trimming cut 7 bases from V and 0 bases from J; bases unmatched to any gene: 5. This CDR3 reads CASNLGQGASYNEQFF. CDR3 DNA sequence: TGTGCCAGTAACCTCGGACAGGGGGCCTCCTACAATGAGCAGTTCTTC.